The T cell receptor (beta chain) under discussion was sequenced for a study of T cell responses to AZD1222 COVID-19 vaccine. Study conclusions and caveats: Increases in Spike-specific TCR breadth and depth were seen after two AZD1222 doses. Just 5 to 7 people given AZD1222 tested seropositive at baseline. The study found vaccine-associated CD4 TCRs spanning spike, dominant at 160-218 and 743-854.

TCRdb's table, derived via immunoSEQ multiplex PCR, lists solely in-frame clones and lacks some. The data show 150,000 to 200,000 clones, with 85% to 95% seen just once and around 9.3% held by the top ten. Germline V lookup: CDR1 SGDLS, CDR2 YYNGEE. V lost 0 bases to trimming and J lost 9 bases, with 7 bases between them. This CDR3 is 12 amino acids long. This clone was counted once. Antigen specificity is unknown. Sequencing used peripheral blood, obtained on day 0 of AZD1222 vaccination. This rearrangement joins TRBV9 to TRBJ1-5; a weak D match, TRBD1 (5 bases). This sequence was found in an adult in good health. In DNA, the CDR3 is TGTGCCAGCAGCGTAGATGGGGGGCCCCAGCATTTT. The encoded protein is CASSVDGGPQHF.